This T cell receptor beta chain was sequenced in a study of OX40 agonist ivuxolimab in advanced cancers. The study, taken as a whole, reports: Partial responders at 0.1-3.0 mg/kg had among the lowest clonal expansion.

This clone came up once. Its antigen is not identified. People who had autoimmune disease history or systemic immunosuppression were excluded. Measured with immunoSEQ multiplex PCR; TCRdb has only the in-frame clones, and not every one. This sample has approximately 50,000 clones, with around 94% found just once. The starting material was CD4+ or CD8+ T cells sorted from blood, obtained in a trial of the OX40 agonist ivuxolimab. The source is an adult with an advanced solid tumor such as melanoma, head and neck, liver or kidney cancer.

CDR3 in amino acids: CASFPGQGPYNEQFF. The CDR3 nucleotides are TGTGCCAGCTTTCCGGGACAGGGCCCCTACAATGAGCAGTTCTTC. This sequence joins TRBV6-6 and TRBJ2-1; 9 nucleotides match TRBD1. This CDR3 comprises 15 residues. In germline, CDR1 is MNHNY, CDR2 SVGAGI (reference sequence). Losses at the gene ends were 8 bases for V and 2 bases for J; bases not matched to a gene: 7.